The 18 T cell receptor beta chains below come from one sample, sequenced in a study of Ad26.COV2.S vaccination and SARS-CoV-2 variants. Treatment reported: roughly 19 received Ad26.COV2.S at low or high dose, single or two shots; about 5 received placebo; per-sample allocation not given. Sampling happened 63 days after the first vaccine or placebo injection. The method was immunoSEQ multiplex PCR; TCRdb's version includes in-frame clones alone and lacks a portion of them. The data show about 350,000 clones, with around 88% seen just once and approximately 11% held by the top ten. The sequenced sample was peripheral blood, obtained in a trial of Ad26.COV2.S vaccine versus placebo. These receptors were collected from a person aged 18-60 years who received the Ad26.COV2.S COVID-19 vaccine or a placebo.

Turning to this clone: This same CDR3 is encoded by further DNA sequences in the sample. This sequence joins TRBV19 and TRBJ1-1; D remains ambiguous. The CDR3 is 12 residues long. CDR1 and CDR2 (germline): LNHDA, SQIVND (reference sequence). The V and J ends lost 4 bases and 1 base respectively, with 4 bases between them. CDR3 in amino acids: CASSNRNTEAFF. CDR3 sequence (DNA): TGTGCCAGTAGTAACCGGAACACTGAAGCTTTCTTT.

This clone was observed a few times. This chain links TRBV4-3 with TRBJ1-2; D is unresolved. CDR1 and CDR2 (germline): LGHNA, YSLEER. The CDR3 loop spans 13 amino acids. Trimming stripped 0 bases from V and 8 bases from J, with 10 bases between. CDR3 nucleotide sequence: TGCGCCAGCAGCCAAGATATACATCAAGGCTACACCTTC. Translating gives CASSQDIHQGYTF.

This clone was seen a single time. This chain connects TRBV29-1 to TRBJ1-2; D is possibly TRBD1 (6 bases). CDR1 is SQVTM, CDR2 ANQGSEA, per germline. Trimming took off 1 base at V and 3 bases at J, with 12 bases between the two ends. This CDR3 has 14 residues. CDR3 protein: CSVEASRTDYGYTF. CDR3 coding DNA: TGCAGCGTTGAAGCCTCAAGGACAGACTATGGCTACACCTTC.

The CDR3 reads CASSQDTGRPFGYTF. The CDR3 DNA reads as TGCGCCAGCAGCCAAGATACAGGGCGCCCCTTTGGCTACACCTTC. The rearrangement uses TRBV4-3 and TRBJ1-2; maybe TRBD1 (6 bases). Germline-derived CDR1 and CDR2 are LGHNA and YSLEER. Trimming removed 0 bases at V and 7 bases at J, with 15 bases between. This CDR3 comprises 15 residues.

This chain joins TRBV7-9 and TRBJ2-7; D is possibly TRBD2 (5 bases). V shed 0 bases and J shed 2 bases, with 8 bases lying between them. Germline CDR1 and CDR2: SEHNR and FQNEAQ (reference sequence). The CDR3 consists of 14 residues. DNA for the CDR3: TGTGCCAGCAGCTTAGCCCCGAGGGCCTACGAGCAGTACTTC. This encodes CASSLAPRAYEQYF.

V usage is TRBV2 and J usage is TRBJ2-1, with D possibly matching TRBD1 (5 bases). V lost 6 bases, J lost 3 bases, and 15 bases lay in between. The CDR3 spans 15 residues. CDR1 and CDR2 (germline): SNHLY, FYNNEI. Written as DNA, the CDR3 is TGTGCCAGCAGGCGCGACCAAGGGGTCTACAATGAGCAGTTCTTC. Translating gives CASRRDQGVYNEQFF.

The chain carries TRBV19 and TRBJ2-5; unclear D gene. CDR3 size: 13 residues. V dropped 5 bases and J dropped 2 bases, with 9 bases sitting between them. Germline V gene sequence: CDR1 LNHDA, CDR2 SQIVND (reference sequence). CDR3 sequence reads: CASSSRNQETQYF. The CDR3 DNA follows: TGTGCCAGTAGTTCGCGAAATCAAGAGACCCAGTACTTC.

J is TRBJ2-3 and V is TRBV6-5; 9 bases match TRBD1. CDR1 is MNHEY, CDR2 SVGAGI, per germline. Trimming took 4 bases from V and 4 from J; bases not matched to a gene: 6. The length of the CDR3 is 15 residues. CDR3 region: CASSFRTGVSDTQYF. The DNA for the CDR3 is TGTGCCAGCAGTTTTAGGACAGGGGTATCAGATACGCAGTATTTT.

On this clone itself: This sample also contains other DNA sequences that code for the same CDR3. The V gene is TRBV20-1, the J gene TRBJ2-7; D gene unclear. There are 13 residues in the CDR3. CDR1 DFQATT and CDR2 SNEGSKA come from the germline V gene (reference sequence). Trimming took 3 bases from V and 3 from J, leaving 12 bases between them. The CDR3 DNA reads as TGCAGTGCTAGTAGCTCTCTTAGCTACGAGCAGTACTTC. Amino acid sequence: CSASSSLSYEQYF.

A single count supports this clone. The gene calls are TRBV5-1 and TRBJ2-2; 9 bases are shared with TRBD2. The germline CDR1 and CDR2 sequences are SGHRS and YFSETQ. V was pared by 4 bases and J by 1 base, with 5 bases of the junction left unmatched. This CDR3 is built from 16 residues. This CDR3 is CASSNSAGGNTGELFF. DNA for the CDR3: TGCGCCAGCAGCAATTCAGCGGGAGGGAACACCGGGGAGCTGTTTTTT.

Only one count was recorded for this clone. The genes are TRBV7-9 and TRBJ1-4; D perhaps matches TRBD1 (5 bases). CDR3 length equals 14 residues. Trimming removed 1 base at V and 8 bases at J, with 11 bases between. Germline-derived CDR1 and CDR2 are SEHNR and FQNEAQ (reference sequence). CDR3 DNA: TGTGCCAGCAGCTTAGGGGGCGGGATAGAAAAACTGTTTTTT. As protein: CASSLGGGIEKLFF.

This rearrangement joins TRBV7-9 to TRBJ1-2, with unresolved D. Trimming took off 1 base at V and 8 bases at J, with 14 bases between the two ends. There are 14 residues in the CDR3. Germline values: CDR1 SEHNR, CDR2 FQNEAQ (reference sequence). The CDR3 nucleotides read TGTGCCAGCAGCTTAGAGACCGACTCCGGGGGCTACACCTTC. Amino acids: CASSLETDSGGYTF.

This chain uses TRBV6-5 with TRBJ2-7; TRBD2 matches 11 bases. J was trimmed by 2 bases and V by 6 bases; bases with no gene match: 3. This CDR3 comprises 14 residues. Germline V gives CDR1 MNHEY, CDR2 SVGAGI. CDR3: CASRRGLAAYEQYF. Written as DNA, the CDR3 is TGTGCCAGCAGGCGGGGACTAGCGGCCTACGAGCAGTACTTC.

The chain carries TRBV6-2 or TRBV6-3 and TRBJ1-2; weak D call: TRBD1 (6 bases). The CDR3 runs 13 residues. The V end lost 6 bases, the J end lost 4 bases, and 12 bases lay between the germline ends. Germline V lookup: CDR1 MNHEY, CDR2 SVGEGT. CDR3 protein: CASSTDRFYGYTF. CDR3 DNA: TGTGCCAGCAGCACCGACAGGTTCTATGGCTACACCTTC.

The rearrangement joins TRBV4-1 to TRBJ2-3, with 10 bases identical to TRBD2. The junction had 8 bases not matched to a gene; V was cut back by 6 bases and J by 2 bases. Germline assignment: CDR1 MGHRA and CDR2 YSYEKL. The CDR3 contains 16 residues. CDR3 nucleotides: TGCGCCAGCAGACTAGGACTAGCGGAAACCACAGATACGCAGTATTTT. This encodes CASRLGLAETTDTQYF.

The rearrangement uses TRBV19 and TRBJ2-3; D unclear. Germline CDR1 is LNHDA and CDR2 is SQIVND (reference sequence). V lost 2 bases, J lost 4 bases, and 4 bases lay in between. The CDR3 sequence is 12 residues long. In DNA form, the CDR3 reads TGTGCCAGTAGTATACCTCCAGATACGCAGTATTTT. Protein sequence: CASSIPPDTQYF.

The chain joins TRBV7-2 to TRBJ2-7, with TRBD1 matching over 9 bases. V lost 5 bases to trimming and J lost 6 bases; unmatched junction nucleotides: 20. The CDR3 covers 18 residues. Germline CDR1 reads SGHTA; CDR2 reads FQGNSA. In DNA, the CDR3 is TGTGCCAGCAGCCTAACACCCACAGGGGGCCTTATCGGGGTCGAGCAGTACTTC. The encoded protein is CASSLTPTGGLIGVEQYF.

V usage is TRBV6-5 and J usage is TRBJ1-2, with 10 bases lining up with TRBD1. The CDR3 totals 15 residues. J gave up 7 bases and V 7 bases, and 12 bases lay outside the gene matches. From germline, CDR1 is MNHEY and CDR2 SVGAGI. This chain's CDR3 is CASTFGQGGVGGYTF. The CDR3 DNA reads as TGTGCCAGCACCTTCGGACAGGGGGGAGTCGGTGGCTACACCTTC.